The 8 T cell receptor beta chains listed next were all sequenced from one sample in a study of cytomegalovirus exposure and HLA in healthy donors. The PCR made use of 60 Vbeta and 13 Jbeta primers. Produced via immunoSEQ multiplex PCR; TCRdb's table is partial and in-frame only. The table records more than 150,000 clones, over 70% of them present only once. Sequenced input: PBMCs. The receptors here all came from a woman in her thirties or forties in good health and CMV-seropositive.

The V call is TRBV5-8, the J call TRBJ2-2; weak D call: TRBD2 (5 bases). The CDR3 has 13 residues. CDR1 is SGHTS and CDR2 is YDEGEE in the germline V gene. Trimming took off 4 bases at V and 9 bases at J, with 13 bases between the two ends. The CDR3 DNA is TGTGCCAGCAGCCCTATTCTCGGGAGGGAGCTGTTTTTT. Translating gives CASSPILGRELFF.

The V and J genes are TRBV4-1 and TRBJ2-1; D unclear. The CDR3 sequence is 15 residues long. Looked up from germline, CDR1 is MGHRA and CDR2 is YSYEKL. Trimming left V 3 bases short and J 3 bases short, with 12 bases between. As DNA, the CDR3 is TGCGCCAGCAGCCACTCAGGTCCGGTCTACAATGAGCAGTTCTTC. Protein sequence: CASSHSGPVYNEQFF.

This clone was counted only a few times. V and J are TRBV5-4 and TRBJ2-5; 10 bases map to TRBD2. The trim removed 5 bases at V and 5 bases at J, leaving 6 bases unmatched. Germline V gene lookup returns CDR1 SGHNT and CDR2 YYREEE (reference sequence). This CDR3 is built from 14 residues. The DNA of the CDR3 is TGTGCCAGCAGTACCGGGACTAGCGAGGAGACCCAGTACTTC. Translation gives CASSTGTSEETQYF.

This chain uses TRBV11-3 with TRBJ2-5; 8 nucleotides line up with TRBD2. This CDR3 has 15 amino acids. Germline values: CDR1 SGHNT, CDR2 YENEEA. The V segment lost 5 bases and the J segment 4 bases; nucleotides outside the gene matches: 9. The CDR3 bases are TGTGCCAGCAGCCGCGCGGGGGGACAAGGAGAGACCCAGTACTTC. The encoded protein is CASSRAGGQGETQYF.

This clone is a singleton in its sample. The V gene is TRBV29-1, the J gene TRBJ1-2; 9 nucleotides line up with TRBD1. The CDR3 has 12 amino acids. The V gene end was trimmed by 7 bases and the J gene end by 6 bases; junction bases not matched to a gene: 6. Germline CDR1 and CDR2: SQVTM and ANQGSEA. The CDR3 DNA follows: TGCAGCGCCGGGACAGGGCTGGATGGCTACACCTTC. This translates into CSAGTGLDGYTF.

The chain employs TRBV12-2 and TRBJ2-3; the table's D call, TRBD1, was not checked against the DNA. TRBV12-2 is reported as a pseudogene. The CDR3 has 18 residues. The CDR3 nucleotides read TGTGCAAGTCGCTCTCTCGCAGGGTATACAACCAGCACAGATACGCAGTATTTT. Protein product: CASRSLAGYTTSTDTQYF.

This chain uses TRBV30 with TRBJ2-2, with 8 bases matching TRBD2. This CDR3 region has 17 residues. V gave up 3 bases and J gave up 6 bases; unmatched junction bases: 15. CDR1 and CDR2 (germline): GTSNPN, SVGIG (reference sequence). The CDR3 region is CAWSTGFVGGGPGELFF. CDR3 DNA: TGTGCCTGGAGCACCGGATTTGTCGGGGGGGGCCCCGGGGAGCTGTTTTTT.

This sequence joins TRBV5-1 and TRBJ2-1; 9 bases are shared with TRBD2. CDR3 length equals 15 residues. Germline V CDR1 and CDR2: SGHRS, YFSETQ. V lost 0 bases to trimming and J lost 8 bases; unmatched junction nucleotides: 6. As DNA, the CDR3 is TGCGCCAGCAGCTTGGATGCGGGGGGGCCTTATGAGCAGTTCTTC. Protein: CASSLDAGGPYEQFF.